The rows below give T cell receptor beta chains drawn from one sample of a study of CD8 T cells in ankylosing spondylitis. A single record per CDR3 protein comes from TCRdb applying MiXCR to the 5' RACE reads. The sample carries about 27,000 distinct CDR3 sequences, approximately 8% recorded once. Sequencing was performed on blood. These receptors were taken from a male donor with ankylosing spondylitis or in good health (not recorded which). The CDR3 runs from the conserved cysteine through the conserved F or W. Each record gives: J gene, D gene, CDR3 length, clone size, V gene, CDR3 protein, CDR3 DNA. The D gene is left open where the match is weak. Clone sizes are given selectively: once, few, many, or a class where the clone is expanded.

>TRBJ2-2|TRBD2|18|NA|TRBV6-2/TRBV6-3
CASTPRGSGGANTGELFF
TGTGCCAGCACCCCGAGGGGGAGCGGGGGGGCGAACACCGGGGAGCTGTTTTTT
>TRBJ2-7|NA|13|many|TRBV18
CASSPTGPYEQYF
TGTGCCAGCTCACCAACAGGGCCCTACGAGCAGTACTTC
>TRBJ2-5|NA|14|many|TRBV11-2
CASSLDPGLETQYF
TGTGCCAGCAGCTTAGATCCAGGGCTAGAGACCCAGTACTTC
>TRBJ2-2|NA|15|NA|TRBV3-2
CASSQRLADTGELFF
TGTGCCAGCAGCCAAAGACTAGCCGACACCGGGGAGCTGTTTTTT
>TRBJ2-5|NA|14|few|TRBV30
CAWSAGSSGETQYF
TGTGCCTGGAGTGCGGGCTCATCGGGGGAGACCCAGTACTTC
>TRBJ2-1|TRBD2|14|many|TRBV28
CASSTMTSFHEQFF
TGTGCCAGCAGTACCATGACTAGCTTCCATGAGCAGTTCTTC
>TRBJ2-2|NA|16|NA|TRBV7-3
CASSSPEGTWTGELFF
TGTGCCAGCAGCTCTCCTGAAGGAACTTGGACCGGGGAGCTGTTTTTT
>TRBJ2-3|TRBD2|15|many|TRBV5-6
CASSLDSGSTDTQYF
TGTGCCAGCAGCTTGGATAGCGGGAGCACAGATACGCAGTATTTT
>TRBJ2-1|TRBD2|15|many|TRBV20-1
CSAETSGMISNEQFF
TGCAGTGCCGAGACTAGCGGGATGATAAGCAATGAGCAGTTCTTC
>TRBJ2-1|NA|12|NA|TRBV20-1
CSVGYSYNEQFF
TGCAGTGTAGGTTACTCCTACAATGAGCAGTTCTTC
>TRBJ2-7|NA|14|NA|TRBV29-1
CSVVWGPGSYEQYF
TGCAGCGTTGTATGGGGGCCCGGGTCCTACGAGCAGTACTTC
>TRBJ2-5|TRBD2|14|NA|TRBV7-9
CASSYIAGRETQYF
TGTGCCAGCAGCTACATAGCGGGAAGGGAGACCCAGTACTTC